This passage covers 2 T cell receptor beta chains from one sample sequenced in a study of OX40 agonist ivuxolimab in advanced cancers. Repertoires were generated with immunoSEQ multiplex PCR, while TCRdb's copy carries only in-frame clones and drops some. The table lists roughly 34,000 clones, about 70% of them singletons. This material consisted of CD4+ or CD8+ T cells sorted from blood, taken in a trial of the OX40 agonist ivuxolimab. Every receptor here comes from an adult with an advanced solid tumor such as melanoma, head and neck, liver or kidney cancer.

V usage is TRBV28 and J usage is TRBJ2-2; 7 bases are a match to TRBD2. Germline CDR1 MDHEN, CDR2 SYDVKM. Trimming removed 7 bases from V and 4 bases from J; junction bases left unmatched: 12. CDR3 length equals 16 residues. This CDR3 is CASNPDTTSVTGELFF. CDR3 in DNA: TGTGCCAGCAACCCCGATACCACTAGCGTCACCGGGGAGCTGTTTTTT.

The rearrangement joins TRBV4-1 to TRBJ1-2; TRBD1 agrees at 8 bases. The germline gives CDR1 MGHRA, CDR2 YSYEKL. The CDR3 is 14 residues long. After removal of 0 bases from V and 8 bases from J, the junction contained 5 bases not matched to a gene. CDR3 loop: CASSQEVPGGGYTF. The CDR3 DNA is TGCGCCAGCAGCCAAGAGGTTCCAGGGGGCGGCTACACCTTC.